The sequence of this T cell receptor beta chain was determined in a study of shared clonotypes between healthy human individuals. The wider study: The cohort comprised a couple of women and a few men. Their ages spanned 18 to 49 years. Study-level points and caveats: Represented genetic and exposure-history diversity was restricted by having few donors. The generation probabilities recorded for non-shared clonotypes fell below those of clonotypes shared by all four donors. Naive subsets tended to show greater estimated richness than memory subsets.

Some clones are missing from TCRdb's copy, which holds only in-frame ones; the method was immunoSEQ multiplex PCR. The table shows about 710,000 clones, with 73% occurring only once. V was cut by 6 bases and J by 5 bases, with 11 bases left in between. The CDR3 extends over 13 amino acids. Per germline, CDR1 MDHEN and CDR2 SYDVKM. With respect to this clone: As yet, its antigen is unknown.

The receptor's source is a woman aged 30 to 39 in good health. The sample taken for sequencing was memory CD4+ T cells sorted from blood. Subset specified: CD45RA-negative fraction. The chain recombines TRBV28 with TRBJ1-5; tentatively, D is TRBD1 (6 bases). Written as DNA, the CDR3 is TGTGCCAGCAGAATGAGACAGGATCAGCCCCAGCATTTT. Translated, it gives CASRMRQDQPQHF.